This TCR beta chain was captured in a study of shared clonotypes between healthy human individuals (dated by TCRdb to the early 2020s). In the study overall: The cohort comprised a couple of women and three men aged 18 to 49 years. For each donor, CD4 naive and CD4 memory were each given three plates, CD8 naive was given two plates, and CD8 memory was given one plate. To increase sequencing depth and limit assay-specific biases, TCR repertoire library preparation and sequencing were carried out by different laboratories using diverse techniques. The study deeply sequenced blood TCR repertoires of about five healthy adults to estimate repertoire size and the extent of clonotype sharing between individuals. Per donor, leukapheresis produced somewhere between about 0.85 and 10 billion PBMCs.

Using the deep immunoSEQ assay, TCR CDR3 regions were amplified from genomic DNA by multiplex PCR. For each cell subset, the extracted genomic DNA was distributed evenly across all wells of several immunoSEQ 96-well plates, and each plate served as one replicate. For sorted subsets, roughly 190 ng of genomic DNA, equivalent to around 29,000 T cell genomes, went into each replicate PCR. Purified libraries were measured with a Qubit 3.0 fluorometer, size-checked on a Bioanalyzer 2100, and measured again with the KAPA Library Quantification kit. Every immunoSEQ 96-well plate was sequenced on a dedicated single-read 150-cycle Illumina NextSeq 550 flow cell. Concerning the study's data processing: Because the immunoSEQ output held only junctional sequences and lacked quality scores, the filtering could not match the filtering applied to full-length reads. Sequences were annotated with PyIR, a Python wrapper for IgBLAST v1.9, using IMGT germline references to assign V/J genes and CDR3. Reads were removed for weak V/J assignments (E-value above 1e-6), missing CDR3, stop codons, out-of-frame junctions, or ambiguous translated residues. V3J clonotypes were defined as sequences sharing the same inferred V gene, J gene, and CDR3 amino acid sequence. The percentage overlap between two repertoires was calculated by dividing the number of shared unique clonotypes by the size of the smaller repertoire. Repertoire richness was assessed with RTK rarefaction, the Chao1 estimator, and Recon v2.1 estimates of unobserved clonotypes. For all TCRbeta clonotypes obtained by the gDNA method from a few donors, generation probabilities were computed with OLGA. What TCRdb holds here is the immuneACCESS table cut down to in-frame rearrangements. Part of the clones is not present; checked against another copy, under half of the missing clones reflect an unresolved V gene, and the others are unexplained. V, J and clone size are taken as reported in that table, and D and trimming were inferred from the DNA itself. The sample table contains roughly 2.5 million clones; only one count was recorded for around nine tenths of them. Around 0.15% of the sample is held by the ten biggest clonotypes.

The CDR3 numbers 15 residues from cysteine through phenylalanine. The DNA shown is the 45-base CDR3, in frame from base 1. Trimming removed 3 bases from V and 5 bases from J, leaving 16 bases between the germline ends. The germline V gene (reference sequence) yields MNHEY for CDR1 and SMNVEV for CDR2. Donors were healthy HIV-negative adults with no recently reported acute infections or vaccinations. Only Caucasian adults living in Nashville, Tennessee, USA were represented among the donors. CD4+ T cells were enriched by magnetic negative selection, after which naive cells were positively selected on CD45RA and the negative fraction was taken as the memory subset. Blood was collected by leukapheresis, and PBMCs were isolated by Ficoll-Histopaque density gradient centrifugation and then cryopreserved in liquid nitrogen vapor phase. Analytical flow cytometry was used to check the purity and quantity of each magnetically sorted T cell population. From each sorted fraction, genomic DNA was isolated and quantified by UV absorbance on a Nanodrop 2000c.

Points on this clone: Its recognized antigen is unknown. Base qualities are missing; no much larger clone stands one base away.

Results the study describes overall, beyond this receptor: Rarefaction of sorted-subset datasets indicated incomplete sequencing despite the large sequencing depth. Sharing across several donors was observed for about 5% of naive CD4, over 3% of naive CD8, over 2% of memory CD4, and about 0.4% of memory CD8 clonotypes. Sampling was restricted to blood, and TCR repertoires in tissues likely differ from the TCR repertoires found in blood. Compared with non-shared clonotypes, the clonotypes found in all four sorted-subset donors had higher generation probabilities. Estimated clonotype richness was generally larger for naive than for memory subsets. Based on pairwise subsampling, the degree of clonotype sharing among donors was expected to be affected by sequencing depth. The small number of donors limited the genetic and exposure-history diversity represented.

Sequenced sample: naive CD4+ T cells sorted from blood. The cell subset or site tag for this specimen amounts to: CD45RA+ positively selected. The clonotype comes from a man between 18 and 29 years old in good health. The sequence joins TRBV27 to TRBJ1-1; the best D guess is TRBD1, with 5 bases matching. The nucleotides are TGTGCCAGCAGTTTTACGTCAGGGCAGGTGACTGAAGCTTTCTTT. Its translation is CASSFTSGQVTEAFF.